The 12 T cell receptor beta chains given below trace back to one sample, sequenced in a study of blood T cell repertoires in COVID-19. The data were produced by immunoSEQ multiplex PCR, yet TCRdb's version contains in-frame clones alone and is incomplete. The sample carries approximately 300,000 clones, nearly 90% recorded once. Specimen: PBMCs or T cells enriched from blood (not recorded which). The receptor set was obtained from a woman in her 30s who had recovered from COVID-19.

The chain uses TRBV3-1 (or the pseudogene TRBV3-2) and TRBJ1-6; 10 bases are shared with TRBD1. Germline assignment: CDR1 LGHDT and CDR2 YNNKEL (reference sequence). CDR3 length equals 18 residues. Germline trimming cut 1 base from V and 7 bases from J; bases unmatched to any gene: 10. The DNA for the CDR3 is TGTGCCAGCAGCCAAGCCCTCGGGACAGGGGCCCCGAATTCACCCCTCCACTTT. This encodes CASSQALGTGAPNSPLHF.

The chain has TRBV18 and TRBJ2-5; D is possibly TRBD1 (6 bases). The CDR3 is made up of 13 amino acids. Trimming removed 4 bases at V and 5 bases at J, with 11 bases between. The germline V gene has CDR1 KGHSH and CDR2 LQKENI. The CDR3, as DNA: TGTGCCAGCTCACGCAACAGGGATGAGACCCAGTACTTC. Translation gives CASSRNRDETQYF. Full variable domain (remainder filled in from reference TRBV18 and TRBJ2-5): NAGVMQNPRHLVRRRGQEARLRCSPMKGHSHVYWYRQLPEEGLKFMVYLQKENIIDESGMPKERFSAEFPKEGPSILRIQQVVRGDSAAYFCASSRNRDETQYFGPGTRLLVL.

The chain joins TRBV25-1 to TRBJ1-2; D is undetermined. Germline-derived CDR1 and CDR2 are MGHDK and SYGVNS. This CDR3 contains 11 residues. V was cut by 5 bases and J by 7 bases, with 8 bases left in between. The CDR3: CASSSVVGYTF. CDR3 DNA sequence: TGTGCCAGCAGTTCGGTTGTTGGCTACACCTTC.

This chain uses TRBV6-5 with TRBJ1-1; D is ambiguous. V was cut by 7 bases and J by 1 base, with 13 bases left in between. The CDR3 loop spans 14 amino acids. Germline V gene data show CDR1 as MNHEY and CDR2 as SVGAGI. This CDR3 reads CASTLRWRNTEAFF. The CDR3 nucleotides read TGTGCCAGCACCCTACGGTGGAGGAACACTGAAGCTTTCTTT.

The rearrangement joins TRBV5-1 to TRBJ2-7, with D tentatively TRBD1 (6 bases). Germline loops: CDR1 SGHRS, CDR2 YFSETQ. The CDR3 contains 15 residues. V lost 0 bases, J lost 4 bases, and 14 bases lay in between. The CDR3 here is CASSLVFRGSYEQYF. CDR3 coding DNA: TGCGCCAGCAGCTTGGTATTCAGGGGATCATACGAGCAGTACTTC.

The V call is TRBV5-1, the J call TRBJ1-2; D is possibly TRBD1 (6 bases). This CDR3 spans 15 amino acids. CDR1 SGHRS and CDR2 YFSETQ come from the germline V gene. V was trimmed by 0 bases and J by 4 bases, leaving 13 bases between them. The CDR3, as DNA: TGCGCCAGCAGCTTGGTAGGGGGATCCCCCTATGGCTACACCTTC. Its translation: CASSLVGGSPYGYTF.

This chain uses TRBV18 with TRBJ2-1; TRBD1 might be the D (6 bases). Looked up from germline, CDR1 is KGHSH and CDR2 is LQKENI. The CDR3 covers 13 residues. Trimming stripped 3 bases from V and 9 bases from J, with 12 bases between. The CDR3: CASSPPVDSEQFF. The CDR3 bases are TGTGCCAGCTCACCCCCTGTGGACAGTGAGCAGTTCTTC.

The chain employs TRBV2 and TRBJ2-5, with D possibly TRBD1 on 5 matching bases. Per germline, CDR1 SNHLY and CDR2 FYNNEI. Trimming took 1 base from V and 1 from J, leaving 13 bases between them. This CDR3 region has 16 residues. CDR3 sequence: CASSEGSRAIQETQYF. In DNA, the CDR3 is TGTGCCAGCAGTGAAGGGTCCAGGGCCATCCAAGAGACCCAGTACTTC.

V usage is TRBV25-1 and J usage is TRBJ1-4, with 7 bases that match TRBD1. The junction had 4 bases not matched to a gene; V was cut back by 6 bases and J by 6 bases. Germline CDR1 and CDR2: MGHDK and SYGVNS. The CDR3 totals 13 residues. This chain's CDR3 is CASRTDRDEKLFF. The CDR3 bases are TGTGCCAGCAGAACCGACAGGGATGAAAAACTGTTTTTT.

The CDR3: CASSKNRRVAFF. The CDR3, as DNA: TGTGCCAGCAGCAAAAACCGCAGGGTTGCTTTCTTT. The J gene is TRBJ1-1, the V gene TRBV12-3 or TRBV12-4, with D perhaps matching TRBD1 (5 bases). Trimming stripped 6 bases from V and 11 bases from J, with 16 bases between. This CDR3 spans 12 amino acids.

The J gene is TRBJ2-1, the V gene TRBV2, with D maybe TRBD1 (6 bases). The CDR3 has 14 residues. Looked up from germline, CDR1 is SNHLY and CDR2 is FYNNEI. V gave up 3 bases and J gave up 0 bases, with 6 bases separating them. The CDR3 region has the DNA TGTGCCAGCAGTGAGGGGGCCTCCTACAATGAGCAGTTCTTC. This encodes CASSEGASYNEQFF.

The chain employs TRBV20-1 and TRBJ2-3; D is undetermined. The germline CDR1 and CDR2 sequences are DFQATT and SNEGSKA (reference sequence). The CDR3 is 15 amino acids. Trimming removed 6 bases from V and 0 bases from J, with 16 bases in between. The CDR3 nucleotides are TGCAGTGCGAGTCGGTCGGTTACTAGCACAGATACGCAGTATTTT. This gives the protein CSASRSVTSTDTQYF.